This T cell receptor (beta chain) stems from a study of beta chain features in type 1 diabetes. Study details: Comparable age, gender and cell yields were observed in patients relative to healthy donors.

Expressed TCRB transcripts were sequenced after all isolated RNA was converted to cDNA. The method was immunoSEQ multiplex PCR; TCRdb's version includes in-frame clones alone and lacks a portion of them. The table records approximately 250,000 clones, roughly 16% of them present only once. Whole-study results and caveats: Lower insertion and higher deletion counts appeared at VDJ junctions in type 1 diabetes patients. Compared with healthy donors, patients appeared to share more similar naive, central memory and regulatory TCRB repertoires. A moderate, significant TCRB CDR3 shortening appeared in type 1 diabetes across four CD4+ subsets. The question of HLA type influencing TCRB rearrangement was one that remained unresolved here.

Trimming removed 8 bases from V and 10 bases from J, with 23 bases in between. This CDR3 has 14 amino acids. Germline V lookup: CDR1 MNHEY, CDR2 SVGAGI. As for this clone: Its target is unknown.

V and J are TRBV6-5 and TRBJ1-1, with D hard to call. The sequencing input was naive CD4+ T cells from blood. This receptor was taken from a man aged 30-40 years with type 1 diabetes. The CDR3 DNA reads TGTGCCAGCTACCAGCACGCCTCACCCTCTGGAGCTTTCTTT. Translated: CASYQHASPSGAFF.